The 12 T cell receptor beta chains presented below share a single source sample, sequenced in a study of blood T cell repertoires in COVID-19. Generated by immunoSEQ multiplex PCR, the TCRdb table keeps only in-frame clones and is missing some. This sample carries approximately 270,000 clones, 70% to 90% of them seen once, and the ten largest clones take around 10%. The sample consisted of peripheral blood. These receptor sequences come from a woman aged 70-85 years with acute or convalescent COVID-19.

The chain combines TRBV10-3 with TRBJ2-5, with 10 bases that match TRBD2. The CDR3 extends over 14 amino acids. Germline CDR1 reads ENHRY; CDR2 reads SYGVKD. With V trimmed by 8 bases and J by 5 bases, 8 bases remained unmatched. Here the CDR3 DNA reads TGTGCCATCGGAAGCGGGGGGGCCGTGGAGACCCAGTACTTC. It yields the protein CAIGSGGAVETQYF.

On this clone: This specimen includes other DNA sequences encoding the same CDR3. This sequence joins TRBV21-1 and TRBJ1-2; TRBD1 is the table's D call, not checked against the DNA. TRBV21-1 is labeled a pseudogene. CDR3 size: 13 residues. The CDR3 here is CASSALTGNGYTF. CDR3 bases: TGTGCCAGTTCGGCCTTGACAGGGAATGGCTACACCTTC.

The rearrangement links TRBV20-1 to TRBJ1-1, with 7 nucleotides matching TRBD1. The CDR3 is 11 residues long. Germline trimming cut 5 bases from V and 7 bases from J; bases unmatched to any gene: 4. CDR1 DFQATT and CDR2 SNEGSKA come from the germline V gene (reference sequence). DNA for the CDR3: TGCAGTGCTGCCGGGACAGATGAAGCTTTCTTT. Translated: CSAAGTDEAFF.

The V and J genes are TRBV12-3 or TRBV12-4 and TRBJ1-4; D not certain. V dropped 6 bases and J dropped 8 bases, with 10 bases sitting between them. The CDR3 totals 12 residues. In DNA, the CDR3 is TGTGCCAGCAGCGATACGGGAGAAAAACTGTTTTTT. Its translation: CASSDTGEKLFF.

The rearrangement joins TRBV19 to TRBJ1-2, with D perhaps matching TRBD1 (6 bases). V was shortened by 5 bases and J by 5 bases, with 18 bases between the two germline ends. There are 15 residues in the CDR3. Germline V gene lookup returns CDR1 LNHDA and CDR2 SQIVND (reference sequence). CDR3 sequence: CASSAAYRGGYGYTF. The CDR3 DNA reads TGTGCCAGTAGTGCCGCCTACAGAGGGGGATATGGCTACACCTTC.

The chain carries TRBV28 and TRBJ2-1; weak D call: TRBD2 (6 bases). CDR3 length equals 15 residues. The V gene lost 7 bases and the J gene lost 2 bases, with 15 bases spanning the gap. CDR1 and CDR2 from the germline V gene are MDHEN and SYDVKM. CDR3 sequence (DNA): TGTGCCAGCACCACCGGCGGGGCCCCCTACAATGAGCAGTTCTTC. It specifies CASTTGGAPYNEQFF.

The CDR3 here is CATSRDRLAVYTDTQYF. In nucleotides, the CDR3 is TGTGCCACCAGCAGAGATCGACTAGCGGTGTACACAGATACGCAGTATTTT. The gene calls are TRBV15 and TRBJ2-3; TRBD2 agrees at 9 bases. The CDR3 spans 17 residues. The germline CDR1 and CDR2 sequences are LNHNV and YYDKDF (reference sequence). With 0 bases clipped from V and 2 bases from J, the junction kept 6 bases outside the gene matches.

The chain combines TRBV7-8 with TRBJ2-1; 8 positions agree with TRBD2. V shed 6 bases and J 9 bases; nucleotides not matched to a gene: 7. Germline lookup yields CDR1 SGHVS and CDR2 FQNEAQ. The CDR3 runs 13 residues. The CDR3 DNA sequence: TGTGCCAGCAGAACTCGGGGGGGCACTGAGCAGTTCTTC. Translating it yields CASRTRGGTEQFF.

This chain uses TRBV4-1 with TRBJ1-1, with 7 bases matching TRBD1. Germline assignment: CDR1 MGHRA and CDR2 YSYEKL. Unmatched junction bases numbered 3, after V lost 1 base and J lost 1 base. CDR3 length equals 15 residues. The CDR3: CASSQGRDRNTEAFF. CDR3 nucleotides: TGCGCCAGCAGCCAAGGTCGGGACAGGAACACTGAAGCTTTCTTT.

The chain is built from TRBV3-1 (or the pseudogene TRBV3-2) and TRBJ2-3; D gene unclear. CDR3 length: 12 residues. CDR1 is LGHDT, CDR2 YNNKEL, per germline (reference sequence). The V end was cut by 5 bases, the J end by 2 bases, with 5 bases between. The CDR3 spells CASSYNTDTQYF. DNA for the CDR3: TGTGCCAGCAGCTACAACACAGATACGCAGTATTTT.

This clone appeared a single time. The gene calls are TRBV11-2 and TRBJ2-3; TRBD2 might be the D (7 bases). Germline loops: CDR1 SGHAT, CDR2 FQNNGV. The CDR3 sequence is 16 residues long. Trimming left V 1 base short and J 4 bases short, with 15 bases between. The CDR3 here is CASSLVEGGAADTQYF. The CDR3 DNA reads TGTGCCAGCAGCTTAGTGGAGGGGGGGGCCGCAGATACGCAGTATTTT.

The rearrangement joins TRBV19 to TRBJ2-1, with TRBD1 matching over 8 bases. With 0 bases clipped from V and 6 bases from J, the junction kept 10 bases outside the gene matches. Germline CDR1 LNHDA, CDR2 SQIVND (reference sequence). The CDR3 has 17 residues. The DNA of the CDR3 is TGTGCCAGTAGTATAGATCGATTCGGACAGGGAGGCAATGAGCAGTTCTTC. Protein: CASSIDRFGQGGNEQFF. The full variable domain, rest sourced from reference TRBV19 and TRBJ2-1, is DGGITQSPKYLFRKEGQNVTLSCEQNLNHDAMYWYRQDPGQGLRLIYYSQIVNDFQKGDIAEGYSVSREKKESFPLTVTSAQKNPTAFYLCASSIDRFGQGGNEQFFGPGTRLTVL.